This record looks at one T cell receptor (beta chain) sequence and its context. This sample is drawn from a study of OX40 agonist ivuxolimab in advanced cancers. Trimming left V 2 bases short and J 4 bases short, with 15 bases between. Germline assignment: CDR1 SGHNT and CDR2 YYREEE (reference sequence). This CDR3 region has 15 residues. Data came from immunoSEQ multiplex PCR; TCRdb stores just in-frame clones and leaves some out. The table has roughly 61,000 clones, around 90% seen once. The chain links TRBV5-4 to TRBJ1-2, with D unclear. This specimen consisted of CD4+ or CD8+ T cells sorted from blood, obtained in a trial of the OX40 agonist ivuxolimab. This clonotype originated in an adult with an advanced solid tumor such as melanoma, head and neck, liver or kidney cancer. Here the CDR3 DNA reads TGTGCCAGCAGCTTACAAAGGATCTCGGGCTATGGCTACACCTTC. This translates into CASSLQRISGYGYTF.